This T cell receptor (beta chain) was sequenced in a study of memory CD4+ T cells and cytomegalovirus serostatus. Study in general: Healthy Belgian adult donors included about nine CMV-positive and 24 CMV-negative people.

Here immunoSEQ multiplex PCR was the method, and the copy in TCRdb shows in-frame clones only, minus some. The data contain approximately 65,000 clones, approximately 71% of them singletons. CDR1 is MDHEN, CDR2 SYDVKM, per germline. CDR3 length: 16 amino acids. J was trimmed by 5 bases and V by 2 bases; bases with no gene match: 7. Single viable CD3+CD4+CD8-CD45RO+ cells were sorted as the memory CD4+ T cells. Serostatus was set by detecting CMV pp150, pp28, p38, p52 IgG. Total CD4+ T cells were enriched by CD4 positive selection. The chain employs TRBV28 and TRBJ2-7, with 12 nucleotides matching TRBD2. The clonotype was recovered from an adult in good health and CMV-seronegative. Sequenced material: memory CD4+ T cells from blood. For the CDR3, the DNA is TGTGCCAGCAGTTTACTATCGACTAGCGGGAGCGACGAGCAGTACTTC. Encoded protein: CASSLLSTSGSDEQYF.